This record covers a single TCR beta chain. This sample is drawn from a study of early T cells in non-severe SARS-CoV-2 infection. Study summary: Investigators sequenced bulk RNA drawn from unsorted whole blood, and chains remained unpaired.

Attached unique molecular identifiers marked individual cDNA molecules. MiXCR was run by TCRdb on the 5' RACE reads, yielding one entry per CDR3 protein. The table records 55,000 to 75,000 distinct CDR3 sequences, about 9.1% of them present only once. CDR3 length: 14 amino acids. Trimming stripped 7 bases from V and 9 bases from J, with 19 bases between. Looked up from germline, CDR1 is SGHAT and CDR2 is FQNNGV. The sequencing here drew on whole blood, taken at baseline. This chain joins TRBV11-2 and TRBJ2-1; perhaps D is TRBD1 or TRBD2 (6 bases each). The clonotype comes from an adult who was a healthcare worker with PCR-confirmed SARS-CoV-2 infection or an uninfected control (not recorded which). This CDR3 reads CASTDPGATVEQFF. The CDR3 DNA sequence: TGTGCCAGCACCGATCCGGGGGCGACGGTTGAGCAGTTCTTC. Supplemented by reference TRBV11-2 and TRBJ2-1, the full variable domain reads EAGVAQSPRYKIIEKRQSVAFWCNPISGHATLYWYQQILGQGPKLLIQFQNNGVVDDSQLPKDRFSAERLKGVDSTLKIQPAKLEDSAVYLCASTDPGATVEQFFGPGTRLTVL.